This T cell receptor (beta chain) appears in the sequencing data of a study of blood T cell repertoires in COVID-19. At the level of the study: The cDNA or gDNA used as material had been derived from T cells, B-cell-depleted T cells, or PBMCs.

In its sample, this clone was seen a few times. This CDR3 has 13 amino acids. V was trimmed by 6 bases and J by 1 base, leaving 9 bases between them. Germline CDR1 SEHNR, CDR2 FQNEAQ (reference sequence). Generated by immunoSEQ multiplex PCR, the TCRdb table keeps only in-frame clones and is missing some. The table includes about 92,000 clones, about 71% detected once. This sequence was found in a woman aged 60 to 75 in a cohort sampled during active or convalescent COVID-19. The sequencing input was peripheral blood. The chain has TRBV7-9 and TRBJ1-1; D is possibly TRBD1 (5 bases). CDR3 in amino acids: CASRLTANTEAFF. CDR3 bases: TGTGCCAGCAGGTTGACAGCGAACACTGAAGCTTTCTTT.